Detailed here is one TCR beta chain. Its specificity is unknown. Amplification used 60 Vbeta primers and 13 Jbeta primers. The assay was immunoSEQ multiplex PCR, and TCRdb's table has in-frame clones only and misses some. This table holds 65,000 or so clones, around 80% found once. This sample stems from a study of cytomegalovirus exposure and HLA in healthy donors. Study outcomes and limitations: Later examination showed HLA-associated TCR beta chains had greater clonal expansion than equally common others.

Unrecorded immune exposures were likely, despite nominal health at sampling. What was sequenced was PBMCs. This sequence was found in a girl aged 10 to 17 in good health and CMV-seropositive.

CDR3 residues: CATSRHQQGAAGYTF. CDR3 nucleotide sequence: TGTGCCACCAGCAGACATCAGCAGGGGGCGGCGGGCTACACCTTC. This chain joins TRBV15 and TRBJ1-2; 8 bases agree with TRBD1. There are 15 residues in the CDR3. The V segment lost 2 bases and the J segment 8 bases; nucleotides outside the gene matches: 10. Germline V CDR1 and CDR2: LNHNV, YYDKDF (reference sequence).